The clone carrying this TCR beta chain has a single count. Its antigen is still unknown. The ends lost 4 bases at V and 6 bases at J; junction bases unmatched: 5. This CDR3 comprises 14 residues. Germline V CDR1 and CDR2: MNHEY, SVGAGI. The entry originates in a study of Ad26.COV2.S vaccination and SARS-CoV-2 variants. The wider study: The donor belonged to the COV1001 Ad26.COV2.S trial arm.

Treatment of the sample: 19 received Ad26.COV2.S at low or high dose, single or two shots; 5 received placebo; per-sample allocation not given. Samples were taken on day 63 after the first vaccine or placebo injection. An Ad26 vector expressing Wuhan-strain SARS-CoV-2 spike served as the vaccine. The study, taken as a whole, reports: Assessments of TCR breadth and depth may have underestimated the total T cell responses.

Sequencing used immunoSEQ multiplex PCR; TCRdb keeps in-frame clones, though not all of them. Among 200,000 to 300,000 clones, 85% to 90% were seen once, and the ten largest hold roughly a tenth. The sequence derives from a person between 18 and 60 years old who received the Ad26.COV2.S COVID-19 vaccine or a placebo. Sequencing was performed on peripheral blood, taken in a trial of Ad26.COV2.S vaccine versus placebo. The rearrangement joins TRBV6-5 to TRBJ1-2; TRBD1 matches 10 bases. The DNA for the CDR3 is TGTGCCAGCAGTTCTGCCGGGACAGGGGATGGCTACACCTTC. This gives the protein CASSSAGTGDGYTF.